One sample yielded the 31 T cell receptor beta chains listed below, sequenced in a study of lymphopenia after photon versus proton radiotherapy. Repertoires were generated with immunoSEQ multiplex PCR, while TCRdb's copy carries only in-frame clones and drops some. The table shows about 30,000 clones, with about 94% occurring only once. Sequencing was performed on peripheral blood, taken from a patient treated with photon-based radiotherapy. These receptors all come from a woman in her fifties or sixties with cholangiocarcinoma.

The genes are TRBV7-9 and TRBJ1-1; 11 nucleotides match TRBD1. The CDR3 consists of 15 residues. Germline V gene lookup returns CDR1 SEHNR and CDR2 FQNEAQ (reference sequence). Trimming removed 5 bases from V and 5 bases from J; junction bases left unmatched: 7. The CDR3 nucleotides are TGTGCCAGCAGCGGACAGGGGGCAAGGGGGACTGAAGCTTTCTTT. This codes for CASSGQGARGTEAFF.

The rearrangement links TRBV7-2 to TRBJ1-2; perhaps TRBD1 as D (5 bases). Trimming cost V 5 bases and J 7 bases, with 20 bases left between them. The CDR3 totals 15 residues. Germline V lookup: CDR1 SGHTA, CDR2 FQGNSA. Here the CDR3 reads CASSPSGTGFRGYTF. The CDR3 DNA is TGTGCCAGCAGCCCATCTGGTACAGGTTTTCGTGGCTACACCTTC.

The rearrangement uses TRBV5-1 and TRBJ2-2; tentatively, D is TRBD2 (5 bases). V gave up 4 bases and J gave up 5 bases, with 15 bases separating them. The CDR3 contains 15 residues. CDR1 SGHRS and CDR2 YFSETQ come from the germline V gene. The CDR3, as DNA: TGCGCCAGCAGCAAAGAAGCGGTTCGAACCGGGGAGCTGTTTTTT. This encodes CASSKEAVRTGELFF.

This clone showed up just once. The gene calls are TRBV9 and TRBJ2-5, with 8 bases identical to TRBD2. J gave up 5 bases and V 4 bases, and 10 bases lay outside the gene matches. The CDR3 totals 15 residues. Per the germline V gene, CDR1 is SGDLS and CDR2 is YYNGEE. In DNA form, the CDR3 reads TGTGCCAGCAGCCCTACCGGGACTAGTCGGGAGACCCAGTACTTC. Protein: CASSPTGTSRETQYF.

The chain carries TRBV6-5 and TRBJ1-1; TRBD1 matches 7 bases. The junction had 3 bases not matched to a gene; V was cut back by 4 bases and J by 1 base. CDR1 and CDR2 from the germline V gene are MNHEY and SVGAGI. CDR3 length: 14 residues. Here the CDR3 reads CASSFDRANTEAFF. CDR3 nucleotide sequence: TGTGCCAGCAGTTTTGACAGGGCGAACACTGAAGCTTTCTTT.

CDR3 nucleotides: TGTGCCAGCCAACCTATAACCTCCTCCTACAATGAGCAGTTCTTC. It translates to CASQPITSSYNEQFF. The chain couples TRBV18 to TRBJ2-1; D is unresolved. The germline CDR1 and CDR2 sequences are KGHSH and LQKENI. V was trimmed by 8 bases and J by 0 bases, leaving 14 bases between them. This CDR3 region has 15 residues.

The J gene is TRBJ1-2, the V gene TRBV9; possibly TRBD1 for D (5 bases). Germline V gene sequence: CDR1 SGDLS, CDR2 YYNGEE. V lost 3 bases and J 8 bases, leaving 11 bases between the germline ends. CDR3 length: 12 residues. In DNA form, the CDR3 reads TGTGCCAGCAGCGAGGGACCGGGGGGCTACACCTTC. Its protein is CASSEGPGGYTF. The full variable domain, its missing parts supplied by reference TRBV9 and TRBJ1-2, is DSGVTQTPKHLITATGQRVTLRCSPRSGDLSVYWYQQSLDQGLQFLIQYYNGEERAKGNILERFSAQQFPDLHSELNLSSLELGDSALYFCASSEGPGGYTFGSGTRLTVV.

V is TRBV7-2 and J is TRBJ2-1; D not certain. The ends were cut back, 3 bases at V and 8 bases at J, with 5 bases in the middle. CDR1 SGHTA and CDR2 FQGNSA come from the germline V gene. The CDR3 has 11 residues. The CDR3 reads CASSFSHEQFF. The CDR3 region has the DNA TGTGCCAGCAGCTTCAGCCATGAGCAGTTCTTC.

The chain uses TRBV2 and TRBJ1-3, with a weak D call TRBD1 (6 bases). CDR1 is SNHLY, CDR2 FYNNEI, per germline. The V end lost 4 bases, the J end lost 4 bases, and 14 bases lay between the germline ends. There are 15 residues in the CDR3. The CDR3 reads CASSAGRGEGNTIYF. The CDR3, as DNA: TGTGCCAGCAGTGCTGGCAGGGGAGAAGGAAACACCATATATTTT.

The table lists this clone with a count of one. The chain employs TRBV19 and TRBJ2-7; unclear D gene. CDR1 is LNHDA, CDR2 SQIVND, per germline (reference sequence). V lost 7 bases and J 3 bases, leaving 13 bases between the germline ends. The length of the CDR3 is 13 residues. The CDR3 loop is CASTGTENYEQYF. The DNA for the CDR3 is TGTGCCAGTACGGGCACAGAGAACTACGAGCAGTACTTC.

The chain's CDR3 is CASSSSGAGANVLTF. CDR3 in DNA: TGTGCCAGCAGCTCCTCAGGGGCCGGGGCCAACGTCCTGACTTTC. The chain recombines TRBV7-9 with TRBJ2-6, with a possible D match to TRBD1 (6 bases). V lost 4 bases and J 4 bases, leaving 11 bases between the germline ends. Germline CDR1 is SEHNR and CDR2 is FQNEAQ (reference sequence). This CDR3 is built from 15 residues.

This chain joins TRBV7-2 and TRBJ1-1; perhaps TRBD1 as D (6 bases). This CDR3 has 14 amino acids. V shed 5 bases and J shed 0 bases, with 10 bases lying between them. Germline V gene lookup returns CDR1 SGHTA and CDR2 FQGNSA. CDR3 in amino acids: CASSTGHLNTEAFF. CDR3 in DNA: TGTGCCAGCAGCACGGGACACTTGAACACTGAAGCTTTCTTT. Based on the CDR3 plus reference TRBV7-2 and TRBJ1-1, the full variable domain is GAGVSQSPSNKVTEKGKDVELRCDPISGHTALYWYRQSLGQGLEFLIYFQGNSAPDKSGLPSDRFSAERTGGSVSTLTIQRTQQEDSAVYLCASSTGHLNTEAFFGQGTRLTVV.

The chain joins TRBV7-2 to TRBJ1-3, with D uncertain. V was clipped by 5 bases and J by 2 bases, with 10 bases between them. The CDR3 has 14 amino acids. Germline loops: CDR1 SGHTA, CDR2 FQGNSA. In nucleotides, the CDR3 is TGTGCCAGCAGCCAAGGGAGGGCTGGAAACACCATATATTTT. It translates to CASSQGRAGNTIYF.

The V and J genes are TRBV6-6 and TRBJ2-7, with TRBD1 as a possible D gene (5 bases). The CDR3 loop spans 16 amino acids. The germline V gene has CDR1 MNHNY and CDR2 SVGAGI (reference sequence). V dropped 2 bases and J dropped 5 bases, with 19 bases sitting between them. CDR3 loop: CASSYPSREIVDEQYF. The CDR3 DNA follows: TGTGCCAGCAGTTACCCTTCCAGGGAAATAGTAGACGAGCAGTACTTC.

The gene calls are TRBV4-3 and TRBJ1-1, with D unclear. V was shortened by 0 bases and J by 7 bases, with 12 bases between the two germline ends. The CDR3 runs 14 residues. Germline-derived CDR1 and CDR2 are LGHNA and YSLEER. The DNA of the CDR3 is TGCGCCAGCAGCCAAGATCCCAGAACATTTGAAGCTTTCTTT. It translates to CASSQDPRTFEAFF.

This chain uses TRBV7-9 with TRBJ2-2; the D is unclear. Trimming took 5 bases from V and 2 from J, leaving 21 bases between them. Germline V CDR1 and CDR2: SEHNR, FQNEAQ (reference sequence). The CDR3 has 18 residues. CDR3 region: CASSGTRTEIGNTGELFF. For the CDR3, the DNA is TGTGCCAGCAGCGGTACCCGGACCGAAATCGGCAACACCGGGGAGCTGTTTTTT.

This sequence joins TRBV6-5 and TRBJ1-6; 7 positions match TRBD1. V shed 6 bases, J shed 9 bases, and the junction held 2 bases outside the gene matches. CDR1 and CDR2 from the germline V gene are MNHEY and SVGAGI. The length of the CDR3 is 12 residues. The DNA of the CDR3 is TGTGCCAGCAGGGACAGGCTTTCACCCCTCCACTTT. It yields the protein CASRDRLSPLHF.

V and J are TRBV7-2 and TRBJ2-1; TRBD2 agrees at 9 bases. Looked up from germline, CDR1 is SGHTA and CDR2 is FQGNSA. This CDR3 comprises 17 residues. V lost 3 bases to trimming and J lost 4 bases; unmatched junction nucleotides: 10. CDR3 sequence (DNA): TGTGCCAGCAGCTTCCTTTCGACTAGCGGAACTTACAATGAGCAGTTCTTC. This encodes CASSFLSTSGTYNEQFF.

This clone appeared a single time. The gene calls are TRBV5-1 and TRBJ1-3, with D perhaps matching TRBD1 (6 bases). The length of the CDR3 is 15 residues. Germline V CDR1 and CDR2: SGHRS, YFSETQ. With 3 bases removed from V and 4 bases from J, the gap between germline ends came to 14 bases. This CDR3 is CASSSGTPGGNTIYF. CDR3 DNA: TGCGCCAGCAGCTCCGGGACACCGGGGGGAAACACCATATATTTT.

The DNA for the CDR3 is TGCGCCAGCAGCTTGGCCGGGGACTATGGCTACACCTTC. Translation: CASSLAGDYGYTF. The chain employs TRBV5-1 and TRBJ1-2; no clear D gene. The CDR3 length is 13 residues. Trimming stripped 0 bases from V and 3 bases from J, with 6 bases between. Germline V CDR1 and CDR2: SGHRS, YFSETQ. Full variable domain (rest looked up from reference TRBV5-1 and TRBJ1-2): KAGVTQTPRYLIKTRGQQVTLSCSPISGHRSVSWYQQTPGQGLQFLFEYFSETQRNKGNFPGRFSGRQFSNSRSEMNVSTLELGDSALYLCASSLAGDYGYTFGSGTRLTVV.

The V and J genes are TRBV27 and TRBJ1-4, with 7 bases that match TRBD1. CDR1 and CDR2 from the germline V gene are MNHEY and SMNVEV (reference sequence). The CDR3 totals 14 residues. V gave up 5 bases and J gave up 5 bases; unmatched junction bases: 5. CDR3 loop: CASSTDRVNEKLFF. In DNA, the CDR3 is TGTGCCAGCAGTACCGACAGGGTGAATGAAAAACTGTTTTTT.

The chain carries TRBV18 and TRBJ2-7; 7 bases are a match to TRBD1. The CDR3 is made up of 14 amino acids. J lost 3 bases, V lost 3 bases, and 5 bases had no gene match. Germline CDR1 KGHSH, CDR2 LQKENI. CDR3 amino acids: CASSPRDRDYEQYF. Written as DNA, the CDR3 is TGTGCCAGCTCACCCCGGGACAGAGACTACGAGCAGTACTTC.

As DNA, the CDR3 is TGTGCCAGCAGTGCGACCGGACAGGGGATGAGGTCTAACTATGGCTACACCTTC. It specifies CASSATGQGMRSNYGYTF. This rearrangement joins TRBV6-1 to TRBJ1-2, with TRBD1 identical over 9 bases. The CDR3 consists of 18 residues. The germline V gene encodes CDR1 MNHNS and CDR2 SASEGT. V was clipped by 4 bases and J by 0 bases; unmatched bases: 12.

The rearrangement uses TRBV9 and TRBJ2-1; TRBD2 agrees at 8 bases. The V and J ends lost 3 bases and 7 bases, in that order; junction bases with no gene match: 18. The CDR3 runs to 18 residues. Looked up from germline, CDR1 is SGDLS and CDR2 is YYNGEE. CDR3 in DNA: TGTGCCAGCAGCGCCGGGGGGGTGCTGCGGGGGTTGGGGAATGAGCAGTTCTTC. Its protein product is CASSAGGVLRGLGNEQFF.

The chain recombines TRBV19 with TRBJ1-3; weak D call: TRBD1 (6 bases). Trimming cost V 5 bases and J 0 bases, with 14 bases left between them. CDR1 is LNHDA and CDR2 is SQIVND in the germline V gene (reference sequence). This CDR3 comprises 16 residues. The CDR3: CASSYGQSISGNTIYF. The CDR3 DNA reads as TGTGCCAGTAGTTACGGACAGTCCATCTCTGGAAACACCATATATTTT.

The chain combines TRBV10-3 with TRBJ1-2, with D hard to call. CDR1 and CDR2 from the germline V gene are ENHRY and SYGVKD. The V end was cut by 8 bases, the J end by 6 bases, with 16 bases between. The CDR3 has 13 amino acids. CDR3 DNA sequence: TGTGCCATCCCCGACATCAACGGGGATGGCTACACCTTC. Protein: CAIPDINGDGYTF.

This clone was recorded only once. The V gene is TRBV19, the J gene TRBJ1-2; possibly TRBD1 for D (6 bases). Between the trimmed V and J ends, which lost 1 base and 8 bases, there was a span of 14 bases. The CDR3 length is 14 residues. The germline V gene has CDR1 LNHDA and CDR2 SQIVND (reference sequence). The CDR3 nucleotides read TGTGCCAGTAGTATAGGGTCCCAGGGGACGGGCTACACCTTC. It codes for CASSIGSQGTGYTF.

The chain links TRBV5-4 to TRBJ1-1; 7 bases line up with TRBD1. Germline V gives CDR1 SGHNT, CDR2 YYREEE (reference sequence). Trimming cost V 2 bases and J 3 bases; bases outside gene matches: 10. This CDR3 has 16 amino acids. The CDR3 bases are TGTGCCAGCAGCTTACCAAGGACAGGTACCCACACTGAAGCTTTCTTT. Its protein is CASSLPRTGTHTEAFF.

The CDR3 region is CASSSSTDYNEKLFF. CDR3 coding DNA: TGTGCCAGCAGTTCATCGACAGATTATAATGAAAAACTGTTTTTT. The rearrangement links TRBV25-1 to TRBJ1-4, with a weak D call TRBD1 (5 bases). The germline V and J ends were trimmed by 5 bases and 4 bases, with 14 bases remaining between them. This CDR3 spans 15 amino acids. Germline V lookup: CDR1 MGHDK, CDR2 SYGVNS.

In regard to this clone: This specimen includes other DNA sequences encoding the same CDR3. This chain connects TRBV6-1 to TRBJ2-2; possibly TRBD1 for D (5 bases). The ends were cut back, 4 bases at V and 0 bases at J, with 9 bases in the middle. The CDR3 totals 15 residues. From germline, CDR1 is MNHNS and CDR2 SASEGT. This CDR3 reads CASSVLGPNTGELFF. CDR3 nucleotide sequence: TGTGCCAGCAGTGTTCTGGGGCCGAACACCGGGGAGCTGTTTTTT.

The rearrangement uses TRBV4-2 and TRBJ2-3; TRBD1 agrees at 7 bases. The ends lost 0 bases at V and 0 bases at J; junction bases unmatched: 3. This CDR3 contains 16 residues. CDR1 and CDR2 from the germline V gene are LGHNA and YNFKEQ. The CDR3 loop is CASSQENRGSTDTQYF. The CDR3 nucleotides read TGTGCCAGCAGCCAAGAAAACAGGGGAAGCACAGATACGCAGTATTTT.